This T cell receptor (beta chain) emerged from a study of blood T cell repertoires in COVID-19. Per the original methods: Scientists estimated how many nucleated cells there were by amplifying reference gene primers. Generated by immunoSEQ multiplex PCR, the TCRdb table keeps only in-frame clones and is missing some. That table furnishes V, J and clone size, whereas the DNA furnished D and trimming. Seen here are 240,000 or so clones, more than 75% observed once, and the top ten hold about 2.9%. CDR1 and CDR2 from the germline V gene are LGHDT and YNNKEL (reference sequence). The CDR3 is 15 residues long. The trim removed 4 bases at V and 4 bases at J, leaving 10 bases unmatched.

This chain joins TRBV3-1 (or the pseudogene TRBV3-2) and TRBJ2-7; 7 bases are a match to TRBD1. This TCR derives from a woman in her 30s who had recovered from COVID-19. Sequenced material: peripheral blood. Written as DNA, the CDR3 is TGTGCCAGCAGCCTCTACTGGGACAGTGAATACGAGCAGTACTTC. As protein: CASSLYWDSEYEQYF.